The rows below give T cell receptor beta chains drawn from one sample of a study of identical twins. MiXCR, applied by TCRdb to the 5' RACE reads, yields one record per CDR3 protein. This table has 250,000 to 300,000 distinct CDR3 sequences, 8.5% to 9.5% appearing once. These records were also assigned to another study, of yellow fever vaccine responses in identical twins.

Sample: CD8+ T cells sorted from blood. The origin of the receptors is a woman under 30 in good health. Each CDR3 is given with its conserved first and last residue.

J gene: TRBJ1-6; V gene: TRBV12-3/TRBV12-4; CDR3 length: 14; CDR3 protein: CASSPGQGYSPLHF
J gene: TRBJ2-3; V gene: TRBV2; CDR3 length: 16; CDR3 protein: CASSELRDANTDTQYF
J gene: TRBJ2-5; V gene: TRBV18; CDR3 length: 17; CDR3 protein: CASSPSATSGFQETQYF
J gene: TRBJ2-3; V gene: TRBV7-2; CDR3 length: 14; CDR3 protein: CASSLDGPTDTQYF
J gene: TRBJ1-2; V gene: TRBV7-9; CDR3 length: 12; CDR3 protein: CASRKTDYGYTF
J gene: TRBJ2-7; V gene: TRBV5-1; CDR3 length: 15; CDR3 protein: CASSLGRGGLYEQYF
J gene: TRBJ2-7; V gene: TRBV11-2; CDR3 length: 16; CDR3 protein: CASSLGHSAGLVEQYF
J gene: TRBJ2-2; V gene: TRBV27; CDR3 length: 16; CDR3 protein: CASSILWTGLTGELFF
J gene: TRBJ2-1; V gene: TRBV27; CDR3 length: 12; CDR3 protein: CASSLHPGEQFF
J gene: TRBJ2-2; V gene: TRBV7-9; CDR3 length: 16; CDR3 protein: CASSSLAGGRSGELFF
J gene: TRBJ2-7; V gene: TRBV7-2; CDR3 length: 14; CDR3 protein: CASSLTAGEYEQYF
J gene: TRBJ2-2; V gene: TRBV4-3; CDR3 length: 14; CDR3 protein: CASSPHTSAGELFF
J gene: TRBJ2-2; V gene: TRBV6-1; CDR3 length: 14; CDR3 protein: CASSEDRWTGELFF
J gene: TRBJ2-7; V gene: TRBV20-1; CDR3 length: 14; CDR3 protein: CSARDLRQGYEQYF
J gene: TRBJ1-2; V gene: TRBV4-1; CDR3 length: 15; CDR3 protein: CASSLRPGSHYGYTF
J gene: TRBJ1-2; V gene: TRBV29-1; CDR3 length: 12; CDR3 protein: CSTDGLGDGYTF
J gene: TRBJ2-6; V gene: TRBV9; CDR3 length: 19; CDR3 protein: CASSVGWAPIPSGANVLTF
J gene: TRBJ2-1; V gene: TRBV6-4; CDR3 length: 14; CDR3 protein: CASSDGQATNEQFF
J gene: TRBJ2-1; V gene: TRBV29-1; CDR3 length: 15; CDR3 protein: CSAKPGQGAYNEQFF
J gene: TRBJ1-1; V gene: TRBV4-1; CDR3 length: 13; CDR3 protein: CAKQPRRATEAFF
J gene: TRBJ2-1; V gene: TRBV9; CDR3 length: 15; CDR3 protein: CASSVELAGTNEQFF
J gene: TRBJ2-3; V gene: TRBV6-4; CDR3 length: 16; CDR3 protein: CASSGLAGENTDTQYF